This is a list of T cell receptor beta chains from one sample in a study of beta chain features in type 1 diabetes. The repertoire was sequenced with immunoSEQ multiplex PCR; TCRdb's copy has only in-frame clones and lacks some. The sample has about 650,000 clones, roughly 12% seen once. Sample: naive CD4+ T cells from blood. Receptor source: a man aged 30-40 years with type 1 diabetes. The CDR3 runs from the conserved cysteine through the conserved F or W. A D gene is named only where the DNA matches it firmly. Clone size appears in some rows only: once, few, many, or a class for an expanded clone.

j_call: TRBJ2-7
clone_size: -
v_call: TRBV18
d_call: -
cdr3_aa: CASSPQNTDHEQYF
cdr3_nt: TGTGCCAGCTCACCACAGAACACTGATCACGAGCAGTACTTC

j_call: TRBJ1-2
clone_size: -
v_call: TRBV9
d_call: -
cdr3_aa: CASSAQGALVYGYTF
cdr3_nt: TGTGCCAGCAGCGCACAGGGAGCCCTCGTCTATGGCTACACCTTC

j_call: TRBJ1-1
clone_size: -
v_call: TRBV7-8
d_call: TRBD1
cdr3_aa: CASSKGAKTEAFF
cdr3_nt: TGTGCCAGCAGCAAGGGGGCAAAAACTGAAGCTTTCTTT

j_call: TRBJ2-3
clone_size: few
v_call: TRBV15
d_call: -
cdr3_aa: CATSRGLASTDTQYF
cdr3_nt: TGTGCCACCAGCAGAGGTCTAGCTAGCACAGATACGCAGTATTTT

j_call: TRBJ2-6
clone_size: few
v_call: TRBV7-2
d_call: TRBD1
cdr3_aa: CASSRQGGPGANVLTF
cdr3_nt: TGTGCCAGCAGCCGACAGGGGGGCCCTGGGGCCAACGTCCTGACTTTC

j_call: TRBJ1-4
clone_size: few
v_call: TRBV19
d_call: -
cdr3_aa: CASSTVSTTNEKLFF
cdr3_nt: TGTGCCAGTAGTACCGTCAGCACAACTAATGAAAAACTGTTTTTT

j_call: TRBJ1-2
clone_size: -
v_call: TRBV7-9
d_call: -
cdr3_aa: CASSFDWGSGGYTF
cdr3_nt: TGTGCCAGCAGTTTTGACTGGGGCTCTGGGGGCTACACCTTC

j_call: TRBJ1-5
clone_size: -
v_call: TRBV6-5
d_call: -
cdr3_aa: CASSYSYREDQPQHF
cdr3_nt: TGTGCCAGCAGTTACTCGTACAGGGAGGATCAGCCCCAGCATTTT

j_call: TRBJ2-1
clone_size: -
v_call: TRBV18
d_call: -
cdr3_aa: CASSSRYNEQFF
cdr3_nt: TGTGCCAGCTCTAGTCGATACAATGAGCAGTTCTTC

j_call: TRBJ1-5
clone_size: -
v_call: TRBV7-9
d_call: TRBD1
cdr3_aa: CASSSLGTGSWRDQPQHF
cdr3_nt: TGTGCCAGCAGCTCCCTCGGGACAGGGTCTTGGCGAGATCAGCCCCAGCATTTT

j_call: TRBJ1-2
clone_size: few
v_call: TRBV18
d_call: -
cdr3_aa: CASSPGTENYGYTF
cdr3_nt: TGTGCCAGCTCACCAGGAACAGAAAACTATGGCTACACCTTC

j_call: TRBJ2-1
clone_size: -
v_call: TRBV7-3
d_call: -
cdr3_aa: CASSLDLKGEQFF
cdr3_nt: TGTGCCAGCAGCTTAGACCTAAAAGGGGAGCAGTTCTTC

j_call: TRBJ1-2
clone_size: few
v_call: TRBV7-2
d_call: TRBD1
cdr3_aa: CASSLSFDNRGGGYTF
cdr3_nt: TGTGCCAGCAGCTTATCATTTGACAACAGGGGTGGCGGCTACACCTTC

j_call: TRBJ2-5
clone_size: few
v_call: TRBV18
d_call: -
cdr3_aa: CASSPLGGSQETQYF
cdr3_nt: TGTGCCAGCTCACCACTCGGGGGAAGCCAAGAGACCCAGTACTTC

j_call: TRBJ2-1
clone_size: few
v_call: TRBV7-9
d_call: -
cdr3_aa: CASRTVPNNEQFF
cdr3_nt: TGTGCCAGCAGGACTGTTCCCAACAATGAGCAGTTCTTC

j_call: TRBJ1-2
clone_size: few
v_call: TRBV10-3
d_call: -
cdr3_aa: CAISESGPLNYGYTF
cdr3_nt: TGTGCCATCAGTGAGTCCGGTCCCCTTAACTATGGCTACACCTTC

j_call: TRBJ1-2
clone_size: -
v_call: TRBV5-1
d_call: -
cdr3_aa: CASSLASQGNYGYTF
cdr3_nt: TGCGCCAGCAGCTTGGCCTCGCAGGGGAACTATGGCTACACCTTC

j_call: TRBJ2-5
clone_size: few
v_call: TRBV7-2
d_call: -
cdr3_aa: CASSIAGGGSQETQYF
cdr3_nt: TGTGCCAGCAGCATCGCAGGGGGCGGGAGTCAAGAGACCCAGTACTTC

j_call: TRBJ2-2
clone_size: -
v_call: TRBV2
d_call: -
cdr3_aa: CAIKRASNTGELLF
cdr3_nt: TGTGCCATTAAGAGGGCATCCAACACCGGGGAGCTGCTTTTT

j_call: TRBJ2-4
clone_size: -
v_call: TRBV29-1
d_call: -
cdr3_aa: CSVERVAKNIQYF
cdr3_nt: TGCAGCGTTGAACGGGTAGCCAAAAACATTCAGTACTTC

j_call: TRBJ2-3
clone_size: -
v_call: TRBV11-3
d_call: -
cdr3_aa: CASSLDPVIRPDTQYF
cdr3_nt: TGTGCCAGCAGCTTAGATCCAGTCATACGGCCAGATACGCAGTATTTT

j_call: TRBJ1-2
clone_size: few
v_call: TRBV11-2
d_call: TRBD1
cdr3_aa: CASSTRDRAYYTF
cdr3_nt: TGTGCCAGCAGCACCCGAGACAGGGCTTACTACACCTTC

j_call: TRBJ1-1
clone_size: -
v_call: TRBV7-3
d_call: -
cdr3_aa: CASSLMARNTEAFF
cdr3_nt: TGTGCCAGCAGCTTAATGGCTCGGAACACTGAAGCTTTCTTT

j_call: TRBJ2-1
clone_size: -
v_call: TRBV6-5
d_call: TRBD1
cdr3_aa: CASSYSTGSNEQFF
cdr3_nt: TGTGCCAGCAGTTACTCGACAGGGAGCAATGAGCAGTTCTTC

j_call: TRBJ2-2
clone_size: few
v_call: TRBV2
d_call: -
cdr3_aa: CASTRDGANTGELFF
cdr3_nt: TGTGCCAGCACTAGGGACGGCGCGAACACCGGGGAGCTGTTTTTT

j_call: TRBJ2-1
clone_size: -
v_call: TRBV27
d_call: -
cdr3_aa: CASSDAGKPYNEQFF
cdr3_nt: TGTGCCAGCAGTGACGCAGGGAAACCCTACAATGAGCAGTTCTTC

j_call: TRBJ1-2
clone_size: few
v_call: TRBV18
d_call: -
cdr3_aa: CASSPSGNYGYTF
cdr3_nt: TGTGCCAGCTCACCTTCGGGGAACTATGGCTACACCTTC

j_call: TRBJ1-6
clone_size: few
v_call: TRBV7-8
d_call: TRBD1
cdr3_aa: CASSYTGTGSSYNSPLHF
cdr3_nt: TGTGCCAGCAGTTACACCGGGACAGGGAGCTCCTATAATTCACCCCTCCACTTT

j_call: TRBJ2-1
clone_size: few
v_call: TRBV6-6
d_call: TRBD2
cdr3_aa: CASQLAGENEQFF
cdr3_nt: TGTGCCAGCCAACTAGCGGGGGAGAATGAGCAGTTCTTC

j_call: TRBJ2-7
clone_size: -
v_call: TRBV28
d_call: -
cdr3_aa: CASSEGGSSYEQYF
cdr3_nt: TGTGCCAGCAGTGAAGGGGGAAGTTCCTACGAGCAGTACTTC

j_call: TRBJ1-5
clone_size: -
v_call: TRBV7-9
d_call: -
cdr3_aa: CASSLDSNQPQHF
cdr3_nt: TGTGCCAGCAGCTTAGATAGCAATCAGCCCCAGCATTTT

j_call: TRBJ2-5
clone_size: few
v_call: TRBV7-8
d_call: -
cdr3_aa: CASSLRRGLVQETQYF
cdr3_nt: TGTGCCAGCAGCCTACGCAGGGGACTCGTCCAAGAGACCCAGTACTTC

j_call: TRBJ2-7
clone_size: -
v_call: TRBV30
d_call: TRBD1
cdr3_aa: CALRQGGDEQYF
cdr3_nt: TGTGCCCTCCGACAAGGGGGCGACGAGCAGTACTTC

j_call: TRBJ1-2
clone_size: few
v_call: TRBV7-2
d_call: -
cdr3_aa: CASSLDEGFNYGYTF
cdr3_nt: TGTGCCAGCAGCTTAGACGAGGGTTTCAACTATGGCTACACCTTC

j_call: TRBJ2-5
clone_size: -
v_call: TRBV7-2
d_call: TRBD2
cdr3_aa: CASSLIAGAETQYF
cdr3_nt: TGTGCCAGCAGCCTTATAGCGGGGGCAGAGACCCAGTACTTC

j_call: TRBJ1-5
clone_size: -
v_call: TRBV15
d_call: -
cdr3_aa: CATSSYTGGGNQPQHF
cdr3_nt: TGTGCCACCAGCAGCTATACGGGAGGTGGCAATCAGCCCCAGCATTTT

j_call: TRBJ1-1
clone_size: few
v_call: TRBV29-1
d_call: TRBD1
cdr3_aa: CSVGEQGGRITEAFF
cdr3_nt: TGCAGCGTTGGGGAACAGGGGGGTAGGATCACTGAAGCTTTCTTT

j_call: TRBJ2-7
clone_size: few
v_call: TRBV28
d_call: TRBD1
cdr3_aa: CASSSPGQGQGEQYF
cdr3_nt: TGTGCCAGCAGTTCCCCGGGACAGGGTCAGGGCGAGCAGTACTTC

j_call: TRBJ2-3
clone_size: few
v_call: TRBV10-3
d_call: TRBD1
cdr3_aa: CATLYRGRQADTQYF
cdr3_nt: TGTGCCACCCTATACAGGGGGCGACAAGCAGATACGCAGTATTTT

j_call: TRBJ1-5
clone_size: few
v_call: TRBV18
d_call: -
cdr3_aa: CASSPGQGSYQPQHF
cdr3_nt: TGTGCCAGCTCACCAGGGCAGGGGTCCTATCAGCCCCAGCATTTT

j_call: TRBJ2-3
clone_size: -
v_call: TRBV6-6
d_call: -
cdr3_aa: CASSALGQPSDTQYF
cdr3_nt: TGTGCCAGCAGTGCATTAGGACAGCCGTCGGATACGCAGTATTTT

j_call: TRBJ2-3
clone_size: -
v_call: TRBV19
d_call: -
cdr3_aa: CASSIETDTQYF
cdr3_nt: TGTGCCAGTAGTATTGAGACAGATACGCAGTATTTT

j_call: TRBJ1-5
clone_size: -
v_call: TRBV18
d_call: -
cdr3_aa: CASSPRATGRLDQPQHF
cdr3_nt: TGTGCCAGCTCACCGAGAGCAACAGGGAGGCTAGATCAGCCCCAGCATTTT

j_call: TRBJ1-6
clone_size: -
v_call: TRBV2
d_call: -
cdr3_aa: CASSGLGGSSYNSPLHF
cdr3_nt: TGTGCCAGCAGTGGGTTAGGGGGAAGCTCCTATAATTCACCCCTCCACTTT

j_call: TRBJ1-5
clone_size: few
v_call: TRBV21-1
d_call: -
cdr3_aa: CASSNGTDNGQGNQPQHF
cdr3_nt: TGTGCCAGCAGCAATGGGACCGATAACGGACAGGGCAATCAGCCCCAGCATTTT

j_call: TRBJ2-1
clone_size: -
v_call: TRBV10-3
d_call: TRBD2
cdr3_aa: CAISRLAEGNEQFF
cdr3_nt: TGTGCCATCAGTCGGCTAGCGGAAGGGAATGAGCAGTTCTTC

j_call: TRBJ1-2
clone_size: -
v_call: TRBV5-1
d_call: TRBD1
cdr3_aa: CASSEGQTYGYTF
cdr3_nt: TGCGCCAGCAGCGAGGGACAGACATATGGCTACACCTTC

j_call: TRBJ2-2
clone_size: few
v_call: TRBV2
d_call: -
cdr3_aa: CASREGRIRELFF
cdr3_nt: TGTGCCAGCAGGGAAGGGAGAATCCGGGAGCTGTTTTTT

j_call: TRBJ2-1
clone_size: -
v_call: TRBV6-1
d_call: -
cdr3_aa: CASSDLHPSEQFF
cdr3_nt: TGTGCCAGCAGTGACCTTCACCCCTCTGAGCAGTTCTTC

j_call: TRBJ2-3
clone_size: -
v_call: TRBV6-6
d_call: -
cdr3_aa: CASGPNTQYF
cdr3_nt: TGTGCCAGCGGCCCAAATACGCAGTATTTT

j_call: TRBJ1-4
clone_size: few
v_call: TRBV7-2
d_call: TRBD1
cdr3_aa: CASSRGGQGRTREKLFF
cdr3_nt: TGTGCCAGCAGCCGAGGCGGACAGGGGCGAACTCGGGAAAAACTGTTTTTT

j_call: TRBJ2-3
clone_size: few
v_call: TRBV4-3
d_call: -
cdr3_aa: CASSQGSTSVNTDTQYF
cdr3_nt: TGCGCCAGCAGCCAAGGTTCGACTAGTGTTAACACAGATACGCAGTATTTT

j_call: TRBJ2-3
clone_size: -
v_call: TRBV11-1
d_call: -
cdr3_aa: CASQQGLSTDTQYF
cdr3_nt: TGTGCCAGCCAGCAGGGGCTTAGCACAGATACGCAGTATTTT

j_call: TRBJ2-5
clone_size: -
v_call: TRBV6-6
d_call: -
cdr3_aa: CASTMGRKTQYF
cdr3_nt: TGTGCCAGCACTATGGGACGAAAGACCCAGTACTTC